The 13 T cell receptor beta chains below all came from one sample that was sequenced in a study of blood T cell repertoires in COVID-19. Profiling relied on immunoSEQ multiplex PCR, and the TCRdb table lists in-frame clones only, not all of them. The sample consists of around 260,000 clones, about 91% of them appearing once. Sample: peripheral blood. The receptors shown here come from a young adult with COVID-19, enrolled during active disease.

J is TRBJ1-2 and V is TRBV6-5; the match to TRBD1 covers 9 bases. This CDR3 region has 14 residues. The V and J ends lost 4 bases and 6 bases, in that order; junction bases with no gene match: 6. Per germline, CDR1 MNHEY and CDR2 SVGAGI. The CDR3 coding sequence is TGTGCCAGCAGTTCCCGACAGGGGGTCGATGGCTACACCTTC. This encodes CASSSRQGVDGYTF.

This chain uses TRBV19 with TRBJ2-5, with TRBD1 as a possible D gene (6 bases). The CDR3 has 13 residues. V lost 9 bases to trimming and J lost 5 bases, with 16 bases between them. Germline V gene lookup returns CDR1 LNHDA and CDR2 SQIVND (reference sequence). For the CDR3, the DNA is TGTGCCAGCACAGGGCTGCTGGAGGAGACCCAGTACTTC. Residues: CASTGLLEETQYF.

V gene TRBV2 combines with J gene TRBJ1-6; 9 bases are a match to TRBD1. CDR1 and CDR2 (germline): SNHLY, FYNNEI. After removal of 6 bases from V and 5 bases from J, the junction contained 2 bases not matched to a gene. This CDR3 has 14 amino acids. The CDR3 protein is CASRDRGDNSPLHF. Here the CDR3 DNA reads TGTGCCAGCAGGGACAGGGGAGATAATTCACCCCTCCACTTT.

This clone was seen just once. The CDR3 ends on some other residue instead of the conserved phenylalanine or tryptophan, so this is likely a read error. Because the CDR3's place on the DNA is in doubt, the DNA is left out and the CDR3 is given as listed by TCRdb. This chain joins TRBV6-2 or TRBV6-3 and TRBJ2-7; the table's D call of TRBD1 was not tested on the DNA. The CDR3 is 12 residues long, counting both termini. CDR1 MNHEY and CDR2 SVGEGT come from the germline V gene. CDR3: CASSYGQGPFQI.

The chain carries TRBV6-5 and TRBJ2-2, with 10 positions matching TRBD2. The germline gives CDR1 MNHEY, CDR2 SVGAGI. Losses at the gene ends were 4 bases for V and 2 bases for J; bases not matched to a gene: 1. CDR3 length equals 15 residues. CDR3 sequence reads: CASSWTSGNTGELFF. The CDR3 DNA is TGTGCCAGCAGTTGGACTAGCGGCAACACCGGGGAGCTGTTTTTT.

The chain has TRBV11-2 and TRBJ2-1; 8 nucleotides align to TRBD2. J lost 4 bases, V lost 1 base, and 3 bases had no gene match. Per germline, CDR1 SGHAT and CDR2 FQNNGV. The CDR3 is 15 residues long. The CDR3 DNA follows: TGTGCCAGCAGCTTAGTAGCGGGAAAATACAATGAGCAGTTCTTC. The encoded protein is CASSLVAGKYNEQFF.

The chain joins TRBV10-3 to TRBJ1-3; 11 positions agree with TRBD1. CDR3 length: 14 residues. V trimming: 10 bases; J trimming: 5 bases; junction bases outside the gene matches: 7. CDR1 ENHRY and CDR2 SYGVKD come from the germline V gene. This CDR3 is CAKSWTGGRNTIYF. CDR3 nucleotide sequence: TGTGCCAAGTCGTGGACAGGGGGCAGAAACACCATATATTTT.

V usage is TRBV12-3 or TRBV12-4 and J usage is TRBJ1-1; D remains unclear. V shed 3 bases and J shed 6 bases, with 8 bases lying between them. The CDR3 loop spans 12 amino acids. CDR3 coding DNA: TGTGCCAGCAGTTTTACGGTTGCTGAAGCTTTCTTT. It is translated as CASSFTVAEAFF.

The chain is built from TRBV13 and TRBJ1-3; D is unresolved. V dropped 4 bases and J dropped 1 base, with 5 bases sitting between them. The CDR3 is made up of 13 amino acids. Looked up from germline, CDR1 is PRHDT and CDR2 is FYEKMQ (reference sequence). The CDR3 DNA sequence: TGTGCCAGCAGCTCAGAATCTGGAAACACCATATATTTT. Translation gives CASSSESGNTIYF.

The chain is built from TRBV25-1 and TRBJ2-5; TRBD1 aligns across 8 bases. CDR3 length: 13 residues. CDR1 MGHDK and CDR2 SYGVNS come from the germline V gene. After removal of 5 bases from V and 5 bases from J, the junction contained 4 bases not matched to a gene. In DNA, the CDR3 is TGTGCCAGCAGTAGACAGGGGCGGGAGACCCAGTACTTC. It translates to CASSRQGRETQYF.

This clone was detected only once. The chain recombines TRBV19 with TRBJ2-3, with TRBD2 identical over 7 bases. The length of the CDR3 is 16 residues. The V gene's germline CDR1 is LNHDA and CDR2 SQIVND (reference sequence). V lost 8 bases to trimming and J lost 2 bases; unmatched junction nucleotides: 13. CDR3 residues: CASESWASGHTDTQYF. CDR3 nucleotide sequence: TGTGCCAGTGAAAGTTGGGCTAGCGGCCACACAGATACGCAGTATTTT.

This sequence joins TRBV9 and TRBJ2-3, with TRBD1 matching over 10 bases. V lost 0 bases and J lost 3; bases outside the gene matches: 4. The CDR3 spans 16 residues. Germline V gene data show CDR1 as SGDLS and CDR2 as YYNGEE. CDR3 sequence (DNA): TGTGCCAGCAGCGTAGATGGACAGGGGGTGACAGATACGCAGTATTTT. Protein: CASSVDGQGVTDTQYF.

The chain has TRBV24-1 and TRBJ2-5; no clear D. Between the trimmed V and J ends, which lost 2 bases and 4 bases, there was a span of 4 bases. Germline CDR1 KGHDR, CDR2 SFDVKD. This CDR3 region has 12 residues. Here the CDR3 reads CATSDSGETQYF. CDR3 coding DNA: TGTGCCACCAGTGATTCGGGAGAGACCCAGTACTTC.